This T cell receptor beta chain derives from a study of blood T cells in healthy people across ages. Whole-study findings and limits: No conclusive comparison of naive versus antigen-experienced cells was possible with unsorted PBMCs.

Caucasian, healthy and from Russia, the donors were aged between about 6 and 90. The authors ran a second PCR of roughly 6 to 12 cycles using a sample-barcoded 5' primer and a J-beta primer mix. MiXCR, run by TCRdb on the 5' RACE reads, gives a single entry per CDR3 protein. The table shows 800,000 or so distinct CDR3 sequences, with 35% to 60% occurring only once. Concerning this clonotype itself: Its antigen is currently unknown.

V lost 5 bases, J lost 7 bases, and 14 bases stayed unmatched. The CDR3 contains 16 residues. Germline CDR1 reads SGHTA; CDR2 reads FQGTGA. V and J are TRBV7-3 and TRBJ2-1; TRBD2 agrees at 7 bases. This receptor was identified in an elderly man in good health. The material sequenced was blood. CDR3 bases: TGTGCCAGCAGCCCCCTCGCGGGAGTTTTGTTAAATGAGCAGTTCTTC. It encodes CASSPLAGVLLNEQFF. The complete variable domain, with remaining parts taken from reference TRBV7-3 and TRBJ2-1, reads GAGVSQTPSNKVTEKGKYVELRCDPISGHTALYWYRQSLGQGPEFLIYFQGTGAADDSGLPNDRFFAVRPEGSVSTLKIQRTERGDSAVYLCASSPLAGVLLNEQFFGPGTRLTVL.